This entry features one T cell receptor (beta chain) sequence. The antigen is undetermined. One entry per CDR3 protein, without DNA, is what TCRdb gives after re-calling the 5' RACE reads. This sample's table has 420,000 or so distinct CDR3 sequences. This entry comes from a study of monozygotic twins with inflammatory bowel disease. Study-wide results and limits: The study found lower TCRbeta diversity (inverse Simpson) in IBD patients than in healthy co-twins.

CDR3 length: 16 amino acids. CDR1 is SGHRS, CDR2 YFSETQ, per germline. This receptor was taken from a human donor with ulcerative colitis or Crohn's disease, or a healthy co-twin of an affected twin (not recorded which). Sequenced material: blood. The chain combines TRBV5-1 with TRBJ1-1; TCRdb names TRBD1, which stays unverified in the absence of DNA. CDR3 loop: CASSLSRTPANTEAFF.